This T cell receptor (beta chain) is from a study of shared clonotypes between healthy human individuals. Per the authors' pipeline: There were no quality scores in the junction-only immunoSEQ sequences, so filtering differed. Data came from immunoSEQ multiplex PCR; TCRdb stores just in-frame clones and leaves some out. Clone size and the V and J calls come from that table; the DNA yielded D and trimming. In the table there are about 820,000 clones, nearly 95% of which are singletons. Terminally differentiated effector memory CD45RA+ cells were left out of the naive CD8 fraction, which was CD45RO-negative and positively selected for CCR7. Trimming cost V 1 base and J 0 bases; bases outside gene matches: 7. CDR3 length: 18 residues. Germline V lookup: CDR1 SGDLS, CDR2 YYNGEE.

The sequenced material came from naive CD8+ T cells sorted from blood. V gene TRBV9 combines with J gene TRBJ2-1; 10 bases agree with TRBD1. The TCR was taken from a man under 40 in good health. CDR3 region: CASSVNPDRGGSYNEQFF. DNA for the CDR3: TGTGCCAGCAGCGTAAATCCGGACAGGGGGGGCTCCTACAATGAGCAGTTCTTC.